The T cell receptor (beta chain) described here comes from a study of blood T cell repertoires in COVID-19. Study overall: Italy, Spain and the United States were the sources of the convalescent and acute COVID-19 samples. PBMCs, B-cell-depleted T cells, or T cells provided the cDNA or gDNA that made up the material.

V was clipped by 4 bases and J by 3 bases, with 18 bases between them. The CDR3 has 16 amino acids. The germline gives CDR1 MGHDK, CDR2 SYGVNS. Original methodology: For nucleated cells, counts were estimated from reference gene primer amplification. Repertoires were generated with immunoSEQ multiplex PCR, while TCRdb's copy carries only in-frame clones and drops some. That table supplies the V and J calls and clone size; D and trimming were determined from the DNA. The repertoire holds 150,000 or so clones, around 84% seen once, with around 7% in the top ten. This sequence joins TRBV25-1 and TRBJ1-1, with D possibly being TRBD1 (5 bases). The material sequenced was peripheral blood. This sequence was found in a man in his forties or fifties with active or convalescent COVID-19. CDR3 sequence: CASSAFEGRGDTEAFF. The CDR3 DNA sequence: TGTGCCAGCAGTGCTTTTGAGGGGCGCGGGGACACTGAAGCTTTCTTT.